The rows below give T cell receptor beta chains drawn from one sample of a study of T cells after posttransplantation cyclophosphamide. Clones were read by immunoSEQ multiplex PCR, and TCRdb kept only the in-frame ones, dropping some. The repertoire consists of 10,000 to 15,000 clones, with about four fifths occurring once and the leading ten covering 0.65% to 0.85%. Sequenced input: memory CD4+ T cells sorted from PBMCs. The receptor set was obtained from a man aged 50-60 years in good health, CMV-negative, and a related stem cell transplant donor. Both conserved end residues are part of each CDR3. A D gene is named only where the DNA matches it firmly. Clone size, where shown, is once, few, many, or a class for clones that have expanded.

clone_size | j_call | d_call | v_call | cdr3_nt | cdr3_aa
. | TRBJ2-5 | TRBD1 | TRBV6-1 | TGTGCCAGCACGCTCACAGGGGGCTTGGAGACCCAGTACTTC | CASTLTGGLETQYF
. | TRBJ1-2 | TRBD1 | TRBV6-1 | TGTGCCAGCATCCGGTCAACAGGGGGCGGCTATGGCTACACCTTC | CASIRSTGGGYGYTF
. | TRBJ2-7 | TRBD1 | TRBV2 | TGTGCCAGCAGTGCCCCGACAGGGGGACGAAGGGAGCAGTACTTC | CASSAPTGGRREQYF
. | TRBJ1-3 | . | TRBV9 | TGTGCCAGCAGCGGAAGGTCCGGACAACACTTCTCTGGAAACACCATATATTTT | CASSGRSGQHFSGNTIYF
. | TRBJ1-1 | . | TRBV21-1 | TGTGCCAGCAGCAAGACATTGGAAGCTTTCTTT | CASSKTLEAFF
. | TRBJ1-2 | . | TRBV5-8 | TGTGCCAGCAGCTTGTACGGTGCCGGCTATGGCTACACCTTC | CASSLYGAGYGYTF
. | TRBJ1-2 | TRBD1 | TRBV7-3 | TGTGCCAGCAGCCCGGACAGGGGAGGTGGCTACACCTTC | CASSPDRGGGYTF
. | TRBJ2-7 | TRBD1 | TRBV7-9 | TGTGCCAGCAGCCGAGGGACAGATAACACTGGACACTTC | CASSRGTDNTGHF
. | TRBJ1-5 | . | TRBV19 | TGTGCCAGTAACGCCGGGAATAGCAATCAGCCCCAGCATTTT | CASNAGNSNQPQHF
. | TRBJ1-2 | . | TRBV7-9 | TGTGCCGGGAGAGAATCTAACTATGGCTACACCTTC | CAGRESNYGYTF
. | TRBJ1-5 | TRBD1 | TRBV5-8 | TGTGCCAGCAGCCCCACAGGGGGACAGCCCCAGCATTTT | CASSPTGGQPQHF
. | TRBJ1-3 | TRBD1 | TRBV4-3 | TGCGCCAGCAGCCCCGAGACAGGGTATAACTCTGGAAACACCATATATTTT | CASSPETGYNSGNTIYF
. | TRBJ1-1 | TRBD1 | TRBV2 | TGTGCCAGCAGCCCGGGACAGGGGCGATTAACTGAAGCTTTCTTT | CASSPGQGRLTEAFF
. | TRBJ2-1 | TRBD2 | TRBV19 | TGTGCCAGTAGCACTCTAGAGCGGGGATACAATGAGCAGTTCTTC | CASSTLERGYNEQFF
. | TRBJ2-1 | . | TRBV16 | TGTGCCAGCAGCCAGGGACACTACAATGAGCAGTTCTTC | CASSQGHYNEQFF
. | TRBJ2-7 | TRBD2 | TRBV2 | TGTGCCAGCAGTAGTGGCGGGAGGGCCCCGTACGAGCAGTACTTC | CASSSGGRAPYEQYF
. | TRBJ2-5 | . | TRBV7-3 | TGTGCCAGCAGCTTAAAGGGGGTCCAAGAGACCCAGTACTTC | CASSLKGVQETQYF
. | TRBJ2-1 | . | TRBV11-2 | TGTGCCAGCAGCCCGCTTCGCGGGCCCGGTAATGAGCAGTTCTTC | CASSPLRGPGNEQFF
. | TRBJ2-3 | TRBD2 | TRBV6-1 | TGTGCCAGCGGAATCGGGACTAGCGGGCCGGGTACGCAGTATTTT | CASGIGTSGPGTQYF
. | TRBJ2-2 | . | TRBV29-1 | TGCAGCGTTCGTCCTCAGTCGAACACCGGGGAGCTGTTTTTT | CSVRPQSNTGELFF
. | TRBJ2-7 | . | TRBV5-1 | TGCGCCAGCAGCTTGGGGTTTATGAGCGAGCAGTACTTC | CASSLGFMSEQYF
few | TRBJ2-2 | TRBD2 | TRBV9 | TGTGCCAGCAGCCCCGGGACTAGCGGGAGACCCGGGGAGCTGTTTTTT | CASSPGTSGRPGELFF
. | TRBJ2-2 | . | TRBV5-4 | TGTGCCAGCAGCTTGGCGGCCCCGGGGGTTTTCACCGGGGAGCTGTTTTTT | CASSLAAPGVFTGELFF
. | TRBJ2-7 | TRBD2 | TRBV7-2 | TGTGCCAGCAGCTTAACCCCGGGAGGGGACTACGAGCAGTACTTC | CASSLTPGGDYEQYF
. | TRBJ1-4 | . | TRBV7-9 | TGTGCCAGCAGCTTAGGTATCCAGGGCCCTAATGAAAAACTGTTTTTT | CASSLGIQGPNEKLFF
. | TRBJ1-4 | . | TRBV6-5 | TGTGCCAGCAGTTACTCGCCAGGGCTTAATGAAAAACTGTTTTTT | CASSYSPGLNEKLFF
. | TRBJ1-1 | . | TRBV27 | TGTGCCAGCAGTTTAGGCAGGGACACTGAAGCTTTCTTT | CASSLGRDTEAFF